This entry lists 13 T cell receptor beta chains sequenced from one sample in a study of CD8 T cells in ankylosing spondylitis. Their antigens remain unidentified. TCRdb recomputed calls from the 5' RACE reads with MiXCR, one row per CDR3 protein. The sample yields 350,000 to 550,000 distinct CDR3 sequences, roughly 27% seen once. Overall study results and limits: What appeared characteristic of ankylosing spondylitis blood was a TCR beta motif of several highly homologous variants.

Sequencing used blood, either unsorted or a sorted T cell fraction (not recorded which). These receptors were obtained from a male donor with ankylosing spondylitis.

In its sample, this clonotype was seen a few times. The V call is TRBV9, the J call TRBJ2-2; TRBD2 aligns across 8 bases. In germline, CDR1 is SGDLS, CDR2 YYNGEE. V shed 0 bases, J shed 5 bases, and the junction held 12 bases outside the gene matches. This CDR3 contains 18 residues. CDR3 in DNA: TGTGCCAGCAGCGTAGGGGCTAGCGGGTCCCTCGGGACCGGGGAGCTGTTTTTT. Its protein is CASSVGASGSLGTGELFF.

V is TRBV6-5 and J is TRBJ2-4; D uncertain. V shed 0 bases and J shed 0 bases, with 9 bases lying between them. The CDR3 length is 16 residues. CDR1 and CDR2 (germline): MNHEY, SVGAGI. The CDR3 nucleotides are TGTGCCAGCAGTTACTCAGACGGTTTAGCCAAAAACATTCAGTACTTC. It is translated as CASSYSDGLAKNIQYF.

The chain has TRBV7-8 and TRBJ1-2; D is ambiguous. The germline V gene encodes CDR1 SGHVS and CDR2 FQNEAQ. Trimming removed 0 bases from V and 8 bases from J, with 13 bases in between. The CDR3 has 14 amino acids. The CDR3 DNA reads as TGTGCCAGCAGCTTAGCGAACATTTTCGAAGGCTACACCTTC. Its protein is CASSLANIFEGYTF.

The CDR3 sequence: CASSLDLAVKETQYF. The CDR3 DNA sequence: TGTGCCAGCAGCTTGGATCTAGCCGTAAAAGAGACCCAGTACTTC. V gene TRBV5-5 combines with J gene TRBJ2-5; D is perhaps TRBD2 (5 bases). Trimming left V 0 bases short and J 3 bases short, with 12 bases between. The CDR3 length is 15 residues. Germline CDR1 and CDR2: SGHKS and YYEKEE (reference sequence).

This clonotype was detected a few times. The rearrangement uses TRBV6-2 or TRBV6-3 and TRBJ1-2; TRBD1 matches 11 bases. V was pared by 6 bases and J by 8 bases, with 11 bases of the junction left unmatched. Germline-derived CDR1 and CDR2 are MNHEY and SVGEGT. This CDR3 spans 15 amino acids. The CDR3 DNA is TGTGCCAGCAGGGAGGACAGGGGGCCGGCGACCGGCTACACCTTC. Encoded protein: CASREDRGPATGYTF.

This clonotype was counted ten times or more. The chain is built from TRBV12-3 or TRBV12-4 and TRBJ2-1; 10 bases agree with TRBD2. The V and J ends lost 6 bases and 4 bases, in that order; junction bases with no gene match: 9. This CDR3 contains 16 residues. The CDR3 sequence: CASSPLTSGKYNEQFF. The CDR3 coding sequence is TGTGCCAGCAGCCCCCTTACTAGCGGGAAATACAATGAGCAGTTCTTC.

This clonotype has a count of ten or more. CDR3 in DNA: TGCGCCAGCAGCCAAGTGACAGAAAACAATGAGCAGTTCTTC. It encodes CASSQVTENNEQFF. The chain couples TRBV4-1 to TRBJ2-1; a weak D match, TRBD1 (5 bases). Looked up from germline, CDR1 is MGHRA and CDR2 is YSYEKL. V lost 1 base, J lost 5 bases, and 9 bases lay in between. The length of the CDR3 is 14 residues.

There are many counts of this clonotype. The chain links TRBV15 to TRBJ2-1; possibly TRBD2 for D (5 bases). The CDR3 consists of 16 residues. V was pared by 0 bases and J by 0 bases, with 9 bases between. Germline loops: CDR1 LNHNV, CDR2 YYDKDF (reference sequence). As DNA, the CDR3 is TGTGCCACCAGCAGAGATACGCGGGCCTCCTACAATGAGCAGTTCTTC. Translated: CATSRDTRASYNEQFF.

The chain is built from TRBV14 and TRBJ2-2; D ambiguous. The CDR3 loop spans 15 amino acids. Between the trimmed V and J ends, which lost 1 base and 4 bases, there was a span of 10 bases. In germline, CDR1 is SGHDN, CDR2 FVKESK. CDR3 bases: TGTGCCAGCAGCCAAGTGACGCGGAGCACCGGGGAGCTGTTTTTT. Its protein product is CASSQVTRSTGELFF.

This clonotype showed up just a few times. V is TRBV12-3 or TRBV12-4 and J is TRBJ2-5; D remains unclear. The CDR3 covers 13 residues. V was pared by 6 bases and J by 5 bases, with 13 bases between. The CDR3, as DNA: TGTGCCAGCAGCCGTGGCTCCCGGGAGACCCAGTACTTC. Protein product: CASSRGSRETQYF.

The chain carries TRBV30 and TRBJ1-2; perhaps TRBD1 as D (5 bases). CDR3 length: 13 residues. V was cut by 3 bases and J by 7 bases, with 15 bases left in between. The V gene's germline CDR1 is GTSNPN and CDR2 SVGIG (reference sequence). The CDR3 is CAWSYPPGGGYTF. The CDR3 DNA sequence: TGTGCCTGGAGCTACCCCCCGGGGGGTGGCTACACCTTC. The full variable domain, with the rest looked up from reference TRBV30 and TRBJ1-2, is SQTIHQWPATLVQPVGSPLSLECTVEGTSNPNLYWYRQAAGRGLQLLFYSVGIGQISSEVPQNLSASRPQDRQFILSSKKLLLSDSGFYLCAWSYPPGGGYTFGSGTRLTVV.

In this sample, this clonotype turned up a few times. The gene calls are TRBV20-1 and TRBJ2-1; 11 nucleotides match TRBD2. V shed 1 base and J 8 bases; nucleotides not matched to a gene: 4. Germline V gives CDR1 DFQATT, CDR2 SNEGSKA (reference sequence). The CDR3 loop spans 14 amino acids. The CDR3 region is CSARGLAGGYEQFF. Here the CDR3 DNA reads TGCAGTGCTAGAGGCCTAGCGGGAGGATATGAGCAGTTCTTC.

This clonotype has ten or more counts. In DNA form, the CDR3 reads TGCGCCAGCAGCTCGGGTACGCCGCAAGAGACCCAGTACTTC. This sequence encodes CASSSGTPQETQYF. The chain combines TRBV5-1 with TRBJ2-5; D unclear. The CDR3 loop spans 14 amino acids. V shed 3 bases and J shed 2 bases, with 11 bases lying between them. Germline assignment: CDR1 SGHRS and CDR2 YFSETQ.